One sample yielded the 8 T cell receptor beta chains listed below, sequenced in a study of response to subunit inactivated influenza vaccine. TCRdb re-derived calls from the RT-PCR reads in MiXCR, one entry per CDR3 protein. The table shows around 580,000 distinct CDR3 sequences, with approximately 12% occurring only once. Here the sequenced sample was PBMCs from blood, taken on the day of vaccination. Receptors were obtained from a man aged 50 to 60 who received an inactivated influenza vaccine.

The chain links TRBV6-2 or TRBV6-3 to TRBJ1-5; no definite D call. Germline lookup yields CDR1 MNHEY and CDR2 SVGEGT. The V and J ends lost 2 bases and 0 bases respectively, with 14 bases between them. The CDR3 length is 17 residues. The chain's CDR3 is CASSYLRGAASNQPQHF. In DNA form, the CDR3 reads TGTGCCAGCAGTTACCTCCGGGGTGCCGCTAGCAATCAGCCCCAGCATTTT.

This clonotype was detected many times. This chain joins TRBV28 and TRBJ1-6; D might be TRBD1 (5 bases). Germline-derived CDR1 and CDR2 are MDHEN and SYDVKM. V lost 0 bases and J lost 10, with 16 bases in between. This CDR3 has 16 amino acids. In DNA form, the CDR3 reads TGTGCCAGCAGTTTATGGCCGACGGTGGGGGGATCACCCCTCCACTTT. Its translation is CASSLWPTVGGSPLHF.

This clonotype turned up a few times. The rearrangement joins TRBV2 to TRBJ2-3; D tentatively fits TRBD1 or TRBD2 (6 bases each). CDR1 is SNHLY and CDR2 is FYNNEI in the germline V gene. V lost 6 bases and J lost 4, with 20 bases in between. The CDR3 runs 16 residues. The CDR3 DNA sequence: TGTGCCAGCAGGGAGGGGGGATGGGTTGTACCAGATACGCAGTATTTT. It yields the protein CASREGGWVVPDTQYF. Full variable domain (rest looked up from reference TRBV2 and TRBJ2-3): EPEVTQTPSHQVTQMGQEVILRCVPISNHLYFYWYRQILGQKVEFLVSFYNNEISEKSEIFDDQFSVERPDGSNFTLKIRSTKLEDSAMYFCASREGGWVVPDTQYFGPGTRLTVL.

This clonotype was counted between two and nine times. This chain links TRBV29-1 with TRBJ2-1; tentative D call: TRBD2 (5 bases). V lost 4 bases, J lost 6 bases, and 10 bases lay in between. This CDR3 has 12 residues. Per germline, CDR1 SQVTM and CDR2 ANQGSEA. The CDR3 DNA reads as TGCAGCGTTGTACCGGGAACCAATGAGCAGTTCTTC. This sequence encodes CSVVPGTNEQFF.

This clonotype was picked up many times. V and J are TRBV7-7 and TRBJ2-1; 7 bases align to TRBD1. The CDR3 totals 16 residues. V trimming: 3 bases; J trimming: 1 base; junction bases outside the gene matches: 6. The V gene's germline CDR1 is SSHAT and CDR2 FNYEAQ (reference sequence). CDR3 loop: CASSLATGVSYNEQFF. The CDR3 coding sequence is TGTGCCAGCAGCTTGGCCACAGGGGTATCCTACAATGAGCAGTTCTTC.

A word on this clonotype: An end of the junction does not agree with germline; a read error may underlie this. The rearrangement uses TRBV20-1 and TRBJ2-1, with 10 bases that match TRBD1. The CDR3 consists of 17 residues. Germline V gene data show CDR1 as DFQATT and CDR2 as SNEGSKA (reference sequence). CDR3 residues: CCALDRGGLSSYNEQFF. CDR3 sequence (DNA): TGCTGTGCTTTGGACAGGGGGGGACTGAGCTCCTACAATGAGCAGTTCTTC.

The CDR3 here is CSVEAVTEQFF. CDR3 sequence (DNA): TGCAGCGTGGAGGCGGTAACGGAGCAGTTCTTC. The genes are TRBV29-1 and TRBJ2-1; a weak D match, TRBD2 (5 bases). This CDR3 comprises 11 residues. The germline V and J ends were trimmed by 6 bases and 10 bases, with 13 bases remaining between them. CDR1 and CDR2 (germline): SQVTM, ANQGSEA.

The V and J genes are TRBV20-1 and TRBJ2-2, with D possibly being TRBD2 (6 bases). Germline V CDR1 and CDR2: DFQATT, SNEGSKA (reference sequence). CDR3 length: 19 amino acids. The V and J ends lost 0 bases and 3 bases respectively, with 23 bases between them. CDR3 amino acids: CSARDLSGQSRRDTGELFF. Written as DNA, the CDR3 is TGCAGTGCTAGAGATCTGAGCGGGCAGAGTCGTAGGGACACCGGGGAGCTGTTTTTT.